In its sample, the clone carrying this T cell receptor (beta chain) was seen once. This sample is drawn from a study of T cell changes during pregnancy in multiple sclerosis. Produced via immunoSEQ multiplex PCR; TCRdb's table is partial and in-frame only. This table has some 100,000 clones, around 92% appearing once. The CDR3 loop spans 13 amino acids. Trimming took off 5 bases at V and 5 bases at J, with 10 bases between the two ends. Germline assignment: CDR1 MNHEY and CDR2 SMNVEV (reference sequence). The rearrangement joins TRBV27 to TRBJ1-5, with a tentative D call TRBD1 (5 bases). The source of this sequence is a female donor with multiple sclerosis, enrolled in a pregnancy study. The sample here was peripheral blood, taken before pregnancy. The CDR3 protein is CASSPQGYQPQHF. As DNA, the CDR3 is TGTGCCAGCAGTCCCCAGGGCTATCAGCCCCAGCATTTT.